This section outlines one TCR beta chain sequence together with its context. Its antigen remains unidentified. Qualities for individual bases were not recorded, and no much larger clone is one base off. This entry comes from a study of OX40 agonist ivuxolimab in advanced cancers. Looking at the study overall: Ivuxolimab was an agonistic, fully human IgG2 monoclonal antibody directed against OX40 (CD134), a costimulatory receptor. Intravenous ivuxolimab was administered to patients every 2 weeks at six dose levels: 0.01, 0.1, 0.3, 1.5, 3 and 10 mg/kg. Of the roughly 52 dose-escalation patients, hepatocellular carcinoma was present in approximately 20, melanoma in roughly 15, renal cell carcinoma in 9 and head and neck cancer in 9. In the dose-escalation cohort, roughly 80% of patients were male, and the mean age was approximately 60 years, with a range of roughly 20 to 80. Prior anti-PD-1, anti-PD-L1 or anti-CTLA-4 therapy was permitted, and checkpoint inhibitors had been received by more than 35% of dose-escalation patients. Three dose-escalation patients achieved partial responses, one with hepatocellular carcinoma and two with cutaneous melanoma. The purpose of peripheral TCRbeta sequencing was to test whether ivuxolimab changed TCR sequence diversity and led to clonal T-cell expansion. The paper covers the monotherapy dose-escalation part of the phase I ivuxolimab trial, which included N of about 50 patients.

For sequencing of the TCRbeta CDR3 region, genomic DNA was extracted from the sorted cells. TCRbeta CDR3 regions were sequenced using the immunoSEQ Assay. Held by TCRdb, this immuneACCESS table contains in-frame sequences only and omits some clones. Under half of the omission traces to an unresolved V gene where checked; the cause of the rest is unknown. This sample is represented by about 69,000 clones; 87% of them were singletons. Of the sample, around 2.9% falls within the top ten clones. Looking up the germline V gene yields CDR1 SGDLS and CDR2 YYNGEE. CDR3 length: 16 amino acids, cysteine to phenylalanine. Left in the record is the CDR3 DNA by itself, 48 bases read in frame from the first base. V is clipped by 0 bases and J by 0 bases, and the sequence between their germline boundaries is 13 bases long. The trial excluded patients who had a history of autoimmune disease or who were on systemic immunosuppression. Peripheral blood for TCR sequencing was collected from all dose cohorts at baseline, on cycle 4 day 1, and on cycle 7 day 1. Samples came from an open-label, multicenter, first-in-human phase I dose-escalation trial of ivuxolimab. The trial enrolled adults with locally advanced or metastatic head and neck squamous cell, hepatocellular, melanoma or renal cell carcinoma. Before TCR sequencing, CD4+ T cells and CD8+ T cells from peripheral blood were sorted into separate populations.

Paper-wide results and their limitations: In the 0.1-3.0 mg/kg groups, partial responders had among the lowest normalized peripheral clonal expansion, particularly in CD8+ T cells. Low levels of normalized T-cell clonal expansion were also seen in some patients who did not respond. At doses of 0.1 to 3.0 mg/kg, clonal expansion of both CD4+ and CD8+ T cells in blood was seen between baseline and week 6. After ivuxolimab, expanded clones were on average more numerous among CD8+ T cells than among CD4+ T cells. Which antigens the clonally expanded peripheral T cells were specific for was not determined.

Here the sequenced sample was CD4+ or CD8+ T cells sorted from blood, taken in a trial of the OX40 agonist ivuxolimab. This receptor was identified in an adult with an advanced solid tumor such as melanoma, head and neck, liver or kidney cancer. This chain is built from TRBV9 and TRBJ2-7; TRBD1 could be the D gene, as 6 bases match. CDR3 sequence: CASSVGGQPSSYEQYF. The bases read TGTGCCAGCAGCGTAGGAGGACAGCCTAGCTCCTACGAGCAGTACTTC.